Listed here are 17 T cell receptor beta chains from one sample, sequenced in a study of memory CD4+ T cells and cytomegalovirus serostatus. Single viable CD3+CD4+CD8-CD45RO+ cells were sorted as the memory CD4+ T cells. TCRdb's copy holds only in-frame clones and misses some; the assay was immunoSEQ multiplex PCR. The sample lists around 60,000 clones; about four fifths were seen once. Sequencing was performed on memory CD4+ T cells from blood. Source of these receptors: an adult in good health and CMV-seronegative. Some clones in this sample may be carry-over from other donors' samples.

The V call is TRBV28, the J call TRBJ1-5; D remains ambiguous. The CDR3 runs to 12 residues. V was shortened by 1 base and J by 7 bases, with 5 bases between the two germline ends. Germline-derived CDR1 and CDR2 are MDHEN and SYDVKM. Here the CDR3 reads CASSLLEQPQHF. The DNA for the CDR3 is TGTGCCAGCAGTTTATTGGAACAGCCCCAGCATTTT.

V usage is TRBV30 and J usage is TRBJ1-6; D not resolved. The CDR3 contains 16 residues. V was shortened by 1 base and J by 9 bases, with 19 bases between the two germline ends. Germline lookup yields CDR1 GTSNPN and CDR2 SVGIG (reference sequence). The CDR3 sequence: CAWSAPFREGGSPLHF. The CDR3 DNA follows: TGTGCCTGGAGTGCCCCTTTTAGGGAGGGAGGTTCACCCCTCCACTTT.

The chain links TRBV10-3 to TRBJ1-1; D call uncertain. Trimming stripped 0 bases from V and 0 bases from J, with 8 bases between. Germline values: CDR1 ENHRY, CDR2 SYGVKD. The CDR3 spans 15 residues. CDR3 sequence reads: CAISESQDLNTEAFF. CDR3 sequence (DNA): TGTGCCATCAGTGAGTCCCAGGACCTGAACACTGAAGCTTTCTTT.

The count of this clone is one. This chain's CDR3 is CASSYSQRDNEQFF. In DNA, the CDR3 is TGTGCCAGCAGCTACTCCCAGAGGGACAATGAGCAGTTCTTC. This chain links TRBV27 with TRBJ2-1, with D perhaps TRBD2 (5 bases). Per germline, CDR1 MNHEY and CDR2 SMNVEV (reference sequence). The CDR3 runs 14 residues. With 6 bases removed from V and 5 bases from J, the gap between germline ends came to 14 bases.

The genes are TRBV9 and TRBJ2-7; 7 positions agree with TRBD2. V lost 4 bases and J lost 0; bases outside the gene matches: 10. CDR1 and CDR2 (germline): SGDLS, YYNGEE. The CDR3 is 16 residues long. The CDR3 reads CASSPFSSGSSYEQYF. For the CDR3, the DNA is TGTGCCAGCAGCCCATTCTCTAGCGGCAGCTCCTACGAGCAGTACTTC.

The chain recombines TRBV7-3 with TRBJ2-1; TRBD2 aligns across 13 bases. Germline assignment: CDR1 SGHTA and CDR2 FQGTGA. V gave up 3 bases and J gave up 8 bases; unmatched junction bases: 7. The CDR3 spans 16 residues. The CDR3 region has the DNA TGTGCCAGCAGCTTGGGACTAGCGGGATGGACCGATGAGCAGTTCTTC. Translated: CASSLGLAGWTDEQFF.

The chain has TRBV11-3 and TRBJ2-1; D may correspond to TRBD1 or TRBD2 (6 bases each). The CDR3 covers 13 residues. Germline assignment: CDR1 SGHNT and CDR2 YENEEA. V shed 5 bases and J shed 6 bases, with 11 bases lying between them. CDR3 nucleotides: TGTGCCAGCAGCCGAGGGGGGCGCAATGAGCAGTTCTTC. Encoded protein: CASSRGGRNEQFF.

This CDR3 is CASSLAEGNTGELFF. The CDR3 DNA follows: TGCGCCAGCAGCTTGGCGGAGGGAAACACCGGGGAGCTGTTTTTT. The gene calls are TRBV5-1 and TRBJ2-2, with a tentative D call TRBD2 (6 bases). This CDR3 contains 15 residues. In germline, CDR1 is SGHRS, CDR2 YFSETQ. The V end was cut by 0 bases, the J end by 2 bases, with 8 bases between.

The rearrangement joins TRBV11-3 to TRBJ2-1; D tentatively reads TRBD1 or TRBD2 (5 bases each). Germline CDR1 SGHNT, CDR2 YENEEA. This CDR3 is 14 amino acids long. Trimming stripped 4 bases from V and 7 bases from J, with 14 bases between. The CDR3 reads CASSSSGTINEQFF. CDR3 coding DNA: TGTGCCAGCAGCTCATCCGGGACCATAAATGAGCAGTTCTTC.

The chain carries TRBV28 and TRBJ2-7, with 10 positions matching TRBD1. Germline CDR1 is MDHEN and CDR2 is SYDVKM. The CDR3 consists of 14 residues. Unmatched junction bases numbered 4, after V lost 2 bases and J lost 6 bases. CDR3: CASSLLGQGPEQYF. The DNA of the CDR3 is TGTGCCAGCAGTTTACTGGGACAGGGGCCCGAGCAGTACTTC.

This sequence joins TRBV5-4 and TRBJ1-3; 7 bases are a match to TRBD1. The CDR3 sequence is 15 residues long. Germline trimming cut 3 bases from V and 0 bases from J; bases unmatched to any gene: 3. Germline V gives CDR1 SGHNT, CDR2 YYREEE (reference sequence). The DNA of the CDR3 is TGTGCCAGCAGCTCGGGACAGTACTCTGGAAACACCATATATTTT. This encodes CASSSGQYSGNTIYF.

The rearrangement joins TRBV7-3 to TRBJ2-2; D ambiguous. This CDR3 has 14 residues. Germline assignment: CDR1 SGHTA and CDR2 FQGTGA. Between the trimmed V and J ends, which lost 2 bases and 1 base, there was a span of 5 bases. The CDR3 DNA reads as TGTGCCAGCAGCTTAGTTGGGAACACCGGGGAGCTGTTTTTT. Its translation: CASSLVGNTGELFF.

This clone was observed a handful of times. This chain uses TRBV5-4 with TRBJ2-3, with D possibly being TRBD1 (5 bases). Germline V gene lookup returns CDR1 SGHNT and CDR2 YYREEE (reference sequence). V lost 0 bases, J lost 4 bases, and 12 bases lay in between. This CDR3 is 15 amino acids long. DNA of the CDR3: TGTGCCAGCAGCTTGGGCAACGCCAGGGCAGATACGCAGTATTTT. The encoded protein is CASSLGNARADTQYF. Based on the CDR3 plus reference TRBV5-4 and TRBJ2-3, the full variable domain is ETGVTQSPTHLIKTRGQQVTLRCSSQSGHNTVSWYQQALGQGPQFIFQYYREEENGRGNFPPRFSGLQFPNYSSELNVNALELDDSALYLCASSLGNARADTQYFGPGTRLTVL.

This clone was detected once. The V and J genes are TRBV4-3 and TRBJ2-5; TRBD2 matches at 9 bases. V lost 0 bases and J lost 4; bases outside the gene matches: 0. The CDR3 is 14 amino acids. In germline, CDR1 is LGHNA, CDR2 YSLEER. CDR3 sequence (DNA): TGCGCCAGCAGCCAAGAACTAGCGGGAGAGACCCAGTACTTC. It encodes CASSQELAGETQYF.

This clone has just one count. The rearrangement joins TRBV23-1 to TRBJ2-7; D is perhaps TRBD1 (6 bases). TRBV23-1 is an ORF, and what it does is uncertain. V was clipped by 4 bases and J by 0 bases, with 7 bases between them. The CDR3 sequence is 13 residues long. The CDR3: CASSRTDSYEQYF. The DNA for the CDR3 is TGCGCCAGCAGTCGGACAGACTCCTACGAGCAGTACTTC.

The chain carries TRBV6-1 and TRBJ1-2, with 10 bases matching TRBD1. The J segment lost 3 bases and the V segment lost 3 bases, leaving 4 bases of the junction unmatched. The germline CDR1 and CDR2 sequences are MNHNS and SASEGT. CDR3 size: 15 residues. The CDR3 DNA reads TGTGCCAGCAGTGAGACAGGGGGCGCTGACTATGGCTACACCTTC. This encodes CASSETGGADYGYTF.

This clone was detected only a few times. The V call is TRBV10-3, the J call TRBJ2-7, with TRBD1 identical over 10 bases. This CDR3 region has 17 residues. Germline CDR1 is ENHRY and CDR2 is SYGVKD. The V segment lost 3 bases and the J segment 6 bases; nucleotides outside the gene matches: 14. This CDR3 is CAISDSGGRDRGREQYF. The CDR3 region has the DNA TGTGCCATCAGTGACTCGGGAGGCCGGGACAGGGGCCGCGAGCAGTACTTC.